This paragraph reports one TCR beta chain. TCRdb passed the 5' RACE reads through MiXCR, listing each CDR3 protein once. The sample lists approximately 500,000 distinct CDR3 sequences, roughly 23% occurring once. The length of the CDR3 is 14 residues. Trimming removed 0 bases from V and 1 base from J, with 6 bases in between. The germline gives CDR1 SGHVS, CDR2 FQNEAQ. The entry originates in a study of T-cell memory formation after mild COVID-19. The sequencing input was PBMCs or a T cell subset sorted from them (not recorded which). This receptor was obtained from an adult woman who had mild COVID-19 (a few samples of this study predate the infection). Cell type and time point are not known. The chain employs TRBV7-8 and TRBJ1-2; D not resolved. The CDR3 DNA sequence: TGTGCCAGCAGCTTAGCTCCCATTAACTATGGCTACACCTTC. Its protein is CASSLAPINYGYTF.